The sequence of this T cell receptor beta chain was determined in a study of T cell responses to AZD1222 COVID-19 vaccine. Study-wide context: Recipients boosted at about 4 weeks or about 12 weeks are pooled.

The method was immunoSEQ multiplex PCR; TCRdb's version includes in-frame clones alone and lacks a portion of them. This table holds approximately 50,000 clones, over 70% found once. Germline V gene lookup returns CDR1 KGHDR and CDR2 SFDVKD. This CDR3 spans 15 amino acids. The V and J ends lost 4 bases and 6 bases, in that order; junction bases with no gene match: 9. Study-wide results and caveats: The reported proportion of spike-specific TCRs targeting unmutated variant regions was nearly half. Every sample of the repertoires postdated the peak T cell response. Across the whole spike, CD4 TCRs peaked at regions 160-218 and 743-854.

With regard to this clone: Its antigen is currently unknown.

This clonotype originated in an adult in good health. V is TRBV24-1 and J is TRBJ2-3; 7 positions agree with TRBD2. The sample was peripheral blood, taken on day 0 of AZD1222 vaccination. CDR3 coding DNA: TGTGCCACCAGTGACTGGACTAGTAATATGGATACGCAGTATTTT. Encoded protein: CATSDWTSNMDTQYF.